The 18 T cell receptor beta chains reported below all come from one sample, sequenced in a study of T cell changes during pregnancy in multiple sclerosis. Repertoires were generated with immunoSEQ multiplex PCR, while TCRdb's copy carries only in-frame clones and drops some. This table has tens of thousands of clones, approximately 90% appearing once. This specimen was CD4+ T cells from peripheral blood mononuclear cells, taken in the first trimester of pregnancy. All receptors derive from a female donor with multiple sclerosis, enrolled in a pregnancy study.

With regard to this clone: Additional DNA sequences in this sample encode the identical CDR3. The gene calls are TRBV6-1 and TRBJ1-3; D is undetermined. Germline assignment: CDR1 MNHNS and CDR2 SASEGT. V lost 1 base and J lost 1, with 8 bases in between. This CDR3 region has 15 residues. Here the CDR3 DNA reads TGTGCCAGCAGTGAAGGCAGATCGTCTGGAAACACCATATATTTT. Protein product: CASSEGRSSGNTIYF.

The chain combines TRBV7-9 with TRBJ2-6, with 9 bases matching TRBD2. The CDR3 runs 18 residues. Trimming took 1 base from V and 2 from J; bases not matched to a gene: 6. Germline CDR1 and CDR2: SEHNR and FQNEAQ (reference sequence). The DNA for the CDR3 is TGTGCCAGCAGCTTAGTATTAGCGGGAGTAGCTGGGGCCAACGTCCTGACTTTC. Translated, it gives CASSLVLAGVAGANVLTF. Filled out from reference TRBV7-9 and TRBJ2-6, the complete variable domain reads DTGVSQNPRHKITKRGQNVTFRCDPISEHNRLYWYRQTLGQGPEFLTYFQNEAQLEKSRLLSDRFSAERPKGSFSTLEIQRTEQGDSAMYLCASSLVLAGVAGANVLTFGAGSRLTVL.

The chain has TRBV7-9 and TRBJ1-6; D is ambiguous. This CDR3 has 17 amino acids. Trimming pared 5 bases from V and 0 bases from J, leaving 14 bases between. Germline CDR1 is SEHNR and CDR2 is FQNEAQ (reference sequence). This CDR3 reads CASSDVGGDSYNSPLHF. The CDR3 nucleotides read TGTGCCAGCAGCGACGTGGGAGGAGACTCCTATAATTCACCCCTCCACTTT. Complete variable domain (other parts from reference TRBV7-9 and TRBJ1-6): DTGVSQNPRHKITKRGQNVTFRCDPISEHNRLYWYRQTLGQGPEFLTYFQNEAQLEKSRLLSDRFSAERPKGSFSTLEIQRTEQGDSAMYLCASSDVGGDSYNSPLHFGNGTRLTVT.

The chain combines TRBV4-1 with TRBJ1-2; D might be TRBD1 (6 bases). This CDR3 is 17 amino acids long. V dropped 0 bases and J dropped 6 bases, with 20 bases sitting between them. Looked up from germline, CDR1 is MGHRA and CDR2 is YSYEKL. The CDR3 DNA sequence: TGCGCCAGCAGCCAAGATCAAACTGCTGGACAGTTGGATGGCTACACCTTC. This gives the protein CASSQDQTAGQLDGYTF.

J is TRBJ2-5 and V is TRBV2, with TRBD1 identical over 10 bases. The length of the CDR3 is 16 residues. The V gene's germline CDR1 is SNHLY and CDR2 FYNNEI. The trim removed 5 bases at V and 0 bases at J, leaving 6 bases unmatched. The CDR3 loop is CASSTGTGVYQETQYF. The CDR3 DNA reads as TGTGCCAGCAGTACCGGGACAGGGGTCTACCAAGAGACCCAGTACTTC.

The rearrangement joins TRBV14 to TRBJ2-3; D is perhaps TRBD2 (6 bases). The germline V and J ends were trimmed by 4 bases and 8 bases, with 16 bases remaining between them. This CDR3 contains 14 residues. Germline-derived CDR1 and CDR2 are SGHDN and FVKESK. In DNA form, the CDR3 reads TGTGCCAGCAGCCCGGCCGGGAGCGGCGGTACGCAGTATTTT. Translating gives CASSPAGSGGTQYF.

The V call is TRBV29-1, the J call TRBJ2-1; TRBD2 aligns across 10 bases. Germline CDR1 SQVTM, CDR2 ANQGSEA. The length of the CDR3 is 17 residues. Trimming cost V 4 bases and J 2 bases; bases outside gene matches: 11. CDR3 in amino acids: CSVVPGVAGGPYNEQFF. CDR3 in DNA: TGCAGCGTTGTACCGGGGGTAGCGGGAGGACCCTACAATGAGCAGTTCTTC.

As for this clone: Mismatch with germline at one junction end may stem from a read error. The chain recombines TRBV9 with TRBJ2-1; 7 bases agree with TRBD2. The length of the CDR3 is 16 residues. CDR1 and CDR2 from the germline V gene are SGDLS and YYNGEE. The CDR3 reads CASSAGGTNPYSEQFF. In DNA, the CDR3 is TGTGCCAGCAGCGCCGGGGGGACTAACCCATACAGTGAGCAGTTCTTC.

The chain links TRBV5-1 to TRBJ1-1; 7 bases agree with TRBD1. The germline V gene encodes CDR1 SGHRS and CDR2 YFSETQ. The CDR3 spans 15 residues. With V trimmed by 4 bases and J by 6 bases, 12 bases remained unmatched. CDR3 nucleotide sequence: TGCGCCAGCAGCCCGGGACAGACGCCCTTGGCTGAAGCTTTCTTT. This gives the protein CASSPGQTPLAEAFF.

The rearrangement joins TRBV7-9 to TRBJ1-3; 7 bases map to TRBD1. Trimming removed 5 bases from V and 2 bases from J; junction bases left unmatched: 3. The CDR3 covers 14 residues. Per the germline V gene, CDR1 is SEHNR and CDR2 is FQNEAQ (reference sequence). Here the CDR3 reads CASSLGTAGNTIYF. Here the CDR3 DNA reads TGTGCCAGCAGCCTTGGGACAGCTGGAAACACCATATATTTT.

This clone occurred once. This chain uses TRBV6-5 with TRBJ1-2; D remains ambiguous. The CDR3 runs 12 residues. Germline V lookup: CDR1 MNHEY, CDR2 SVGAGI. Trimming cost V 6 bases and J 2 bases, with 7 bases left between them. CDR3 sequence: CASSQKNYGYTF. CDR3 nucleotides: TGTGCCAGCAGCCAGAAGAACTATGGCTACACCTTC.

The rearrangement links TRBV6-5 to TRBJ2-7; 9 bases match TRBD1. This CDR3 region has 15 residues. The ends lost 5 bases at V and 2 bases at J; junction bases unmatched: 7. Germline V CDR1 and CDR2: MNHEY, SVGAGI. CDR3 loop: CASSRDRDRAYEQYF. CDR3 in DNA: TGTGCCAGCAGTCGAGACCGGGACAGGGCCTACGAGCAGTACTTC.

In this sample, this clone turned up once. V gene TRBV10-2 combines with J gene TRBJ2-7; perhaps TRBD2 as D (6 bases). With 6 bases removed from V and 3 bases from J, the gap between germline ends came to 15 bases. The CDR3 consists of 14 residues. Per the germline V gene, CDR1 is WSHSY and CDR2 is SAAADI. CDR3 sequence (DNA): TGCGCCAGCAGGGACTTCGGGGGACTCTACGAGCAGTACTTC. Protein: CASRDFGGLYEQYF.

CDR3 sequence (DNA): TGTGCCAGCAGCCCTCGACTAGCGGGCACAGATACGCAGTATTTT. Encoded protein: CASSPRLAGTDTQYF. This chain joins TRBV13 and TRBJ2-3, with 9 nucleotides matching TRBD2. Looked up from germline, CDR1 is PRHDT and CDR2 is FYEKMQ (reference sequence). Trimming at V came to 5 bases and at J to 1 base, leaving 4 bases not matched to a gene. The CDR3 extends over 15 amino acids.

The V gene is TRBV30, the J gene TRBJ2-5; the D is unclear. The CDR3 has 12 residues. Germline V gene data show CDR1 as GTSNPN and CDR2 as SVGIG (reference sequence). The germline V and J ends were trimmed by 4 bases and 2 bases, with 8 bases remaining between them. In DNA form, the CDR3 reads TGTGCCTGGAATCGAGGTCAAGAGACCCAGTACTTC. Translated, it gives CAWNRGQETQYF.

This clone has just one count. V and J are TRBV5-1 and TRBJ2-3; tentatively, D is TRBD2 (5 bases). Germline loops: CDR1 SGHRS, CDR2 YFSETQ. Trimming pared 4 bases from V and 2 bases from J, leaving 11 bases between. This CDR3 is built from 14 residues. CDR3 bases: TGCGCCAGCAGCCCGGGCGGGTTCACAGATACGCAGTATTTT. It specifies CASSPGGFTDTQYF.

This clone showed up just once. The chain couples TRBV7-9 to TRBJ1-3; D uncertain. Per germline, CDR1 SEHNR and CDR2 FQNEAQ (reference sequence). V was clipped by 4 bases and J by 0 bases, with 10 bases between them. This CDR3 comprises 15 residues. CDR3 sequence: CASSSDKSSGNTIYF. As DNA, the CDR3 is TGTGCCAGCAGCTCAGATAAAAGCTCTGGAAACACCATATATTTT. The entire variable domain, with the rest obtained from reference TRBV7-9 and TRBJ1-3, is as follows: DTGVSQNPRHKITKRGQNVTFRCDPISEHNRLYWYRQTLGQGPEFLTYFQNEAQLEKSRLLSDRFSAERPKGSFSTLEIQRTEQGDSAMYLCASSSDKSSGNTIYFGEGSWLTVV.

This chain joins TRBV2 and TRBJ2-5; 7 bases line up with TRBD1. CDR3 length: 13 amino acids. After removal of 7 bases from V and 5 bases from J, the junction contained 7 bases not matched to a gene. CDR1 is SNHLY, CDR2 FYNNEI, per germline. The CDR3 nucleotides read TGTGCCAGCATGGCCACCAGGGGGGAGACCCAGTACTTC. This sequence encodes CASMATRGETQYF. Full variable domain (remainder filled in from reference TRBV2 and TRBJ2-5): EPEVTQTPSHQVTQMGQEVILRCVPISNHLYFYWYRQILGQKVEFLVSFYNNEISEKSEIFDDQFSVERPDGSNFTLKIRSTKLEDSAMYFCASMATRGETQYFGPGTRLLVL.